This T cell receptor (beta chain) was retrieved from a study of cytomegalovirus exposure and HLA in healthy donors. Primers included in the PCR were 60 Vbeta and 13 Jbeta primers. The repertoire was sequenced with immunoSEQ multiplex PCR; TCRdb's copy has only in-frame clones and lacks some. The table has around 200,000 clones, 80% seen once; the top ten hold 0.65%. This CDR3 comprises 15 residues. V trimming: 3 bases; J trimming: 0 bases; junction bases outside the gene matches: 2. Germline V gene sequence: CDR1 MGHDK, CDR2 SYGVNS. The chain couples TRBV25-1 to TRBJ2-1, with 7 bases fitting TRBD1. What was sequenced was PBMCs. This sequence was found in a boy aged 5-17 years in good health and CMV-seronegative. This CDR3 reads CASSDPGGSYNEQFF. CDR3 in DNA: TGTGCCAGCAGTGACCCAGGGGGCTCCTACAATGAGCAGTTCTTC.